This TCR beta chain was recorded in a study of CD8+CD57+ T cells in acquired aplastic anemia. About the study: Average DNA yield from sorted CD4+ and CD8+ cells was roughly 3.1 ug. Overall study results and limits: Between patients and controls, around 27 CD8+ CDR3 sequences were found in common.

This clonotype was seen at least ten times. Its matching antigen is unknown. V gave up 3 bases and J gave up 4 bases; unmatched junction bases: 6. The CDR3 runs to 15 residues. Per germline, CDR1 SQVTM and CDR2 ANQGSEA. Genomic DNA provided the template from which TCR beta VDJ and CDR3 profiles were obtained. One entry per CDR3 protein, called by TCRdb with MiXCR from the reads. This sample has approximately 170,000 distinct CDR3 sequences; approximately 44% occur once, and the top ten carry 3.2%. Selection for sequencing was limited to patients who had shown CD8+CD57+ cell expansion by flow cytometry. Every patient was diagnosed with severe acquired aplastic anemia. No therapy was given to patients before blood sampling.

The sequence derives from a human donor with aplastic anemia. The chain has TRBV29-1 and TRBJ2-5, with TRBD2 matching 12 bases. Material: sorted CD4+, CD8+, or CD8+CD57+ T cells (not recorded which) from PBMCs. This CDR3 is CSVETSGSVGETQYF. The CDR3 DNA reads TGCAGCGTTGAGACTAGCGGGAGCGTAGGAGAGACCCAGTACTTC. Together with reference TRBV29-1 and TRBJ2-5, the CDR3 gives the full variable domain: SAVISQKPSRDICQRGTSLTIQCQVDSQVTMMFWYRQQPGQSLTLIATANQGSEATYESGFVIDKFPISRPNLTFSTLTVSNMSPEDSSIYLCSVETSGSVGETQYFGPGTRLLVL.